This T cell receptor beta chain came from a study of spatial heterogeneity in lung cancer. Study-level findings and limits: Relative to follow-up, resection was when ubiquitous expanded tumor TCRs appeared more in blood.

Points on this clonotype: What it recognizes is unknown.

The time point denotes: sample taken at primary tumor resection. Researchers sequenced whole RNA taken from tumor, nontumor lung or frozen PBMC without sorting. MiXCR was run by TCRdb on the 5' RACE reads, yielding one entry per CDR3 protein. This sample yields some 70,000 distinct CDR3 sequences, of which 10% to 15% are seen a single time; 6.5% to 8.5% belongs to the top ten. Trimming stripped 2 bases from V and 2 bases from J, with 1 base between. Germline lookup yields CDR1 SGHRS and CDR2 YFSETQ. The length of the CDR3 is 11 residues. The TCR was taken from a male donor with early-stage non-small cell lung cancer. This specimen consisted of PBMCs, obtained at surgery. The V call is TRBV5-1, the J call TRBJ1-2; no definite D call. This CDR3 is CASSLNYGYTF. CDR3 nucleotide sequence: TGCGCCAGCAGCTTAAACTATGGCTACACCTTC.